The 24 T cell receptor beta chains listed next were all sequenced from one sample in a study of cytotoxic CD8 clonotypes in ibrutinib-treated CLL. Clones were sequenced by immunoSEQ multiplex PCR, and TCRdb holds only the in-frame ones, with some missing. Of roughly 220,000 clones detected, 70% appear once; the ten largest clones hold 5.9%. The source was PBMCs, collected after 12 months of ibrutinib treatment. The receptors stem from a human donor with chronic lymphocytic leukemia.

The CDR3 region is CASSLKARGEQYF. CDR3 DNA: TGTGCCAGCAGTTTAAAGGCGAGGGGCGAGCAGTACTTC. This chain connects TRBV27 to TRBJ2-7; D could derive from TRBD1 or TRBD2 (5 bases each). V gave up 2 bases and J gave up 6 bases, with 11 bases separating them. The germline gives CDR1 MNHEY, CDR2 SMNVEV (reference sequence). The CDR3 loop spans 13 amino acids.

This rearrangement joins TRBV15 to TRBJ2-7, with TRBD1 matching over 7 bases. V dropped 2 bases and J dropped 7; count of bases not matched to a gene: 14. Per the germline V gene, CDR1 is LNHNV and CDR2 is YYDKDF (reference sequence). The CDR3 sequence is 16 residues long. The CDR3 bases are TGTGCCACCAGCAGAACTCGGACAGGTCGAGGCTATGAGCAGTACTTC. Amino acids: CATSRTRTGRGYEQYF.

The chain has TRBV30 and TRBJ1-2; D call uncertain. V shed 4 bases and J shed 8 bases, with 17 bases lying between them. This CDR3 has 13 residues. Germline CDR1 reads GTSNPN; CDR2 reads SVGIG (reference sequence). This CDR3 reads CAWTQSEVRGYTF. The CDR3 DNA is TGTGCCTGGACCCAGTCGGAGGTCCGCGGCTACACCTTC.

This clone appeared once. The chain is built from TRBV19 and TRBJ1-2, with TRBD1 matching over 9 bases. Germline CDR1 and CDR2: LNHDA and SQIVND (reference sequence). The CDR3 runs 16 residues. Trimming at V came to 5 bases and at J to 2 bases, leaving 9 bases not matched to a gene. The CDR3, as DNA: TGTGCCAGTAGTCCTACCGGGACAGGGTTAAACTATGGCTACACCTTC. Amino acid sequence: CASSPTGTGLNYGYTF.

The chain joins TRBV29-1 to TRBJ1-4; the D is unclear. Germline V gene data show CDR1 as SQVTM and CDR2 as ANQGSEA. This CDR3 is 12 amino acids long. V was trimmed by 6 bases and J by 8 bases, leaving 13 bases between them. The CDR3 sequence is CSVRVGREKLFF. CDR3 DNA: TGCAGCGTGCGGGTCGGCAGAGAAAAACTGTTTTTT.

The chain has TRBV28 and TRBJ1-5, with unresolved D. Germline loops: CDR1 MDHEN, CDR2 SYDVKM. This CDR3 is built from 13 residues. Trimming removed 8 bases at V and 4 bases at J, with 12 bases between. In nucleotides, the CDR3 is TGTGCCAGCGATGATCAGTTGAATCAGCCCCAGCATTTT. This translates into CASDDQLNQPQHF.

The CDR3 bases are TGCAGCGTTGGGGACAGGCCAGATCAGCCCCAGCATTTT. This gives the protein CSVGDRPDQPQHF. The chain links TRBV29-1 to TRBJ1-5, with 8 bases lining up with TRBD1. This CDR3 has 13 residues. With V trimmed by 4 bases and J by 5 bases, 4 bases remained unmatched. Per germline, CDR1 SQVTM and CDR2 ANQGSEA.

This rearrangement joins TRBV18 to TRBJ2-7, with D possibly TRBD1 on 5 matching bases. The V gene's germline CDR1 is KGHSH and CDR2 LQKENI. The CDR3 length is 13 residues. Trimming removed 5 bases at V and 0 bases at J, with 8 bases between. CDR3 in amino acids: CASSSDISYEQYF. The CDR3, as DNA: TGTGCCAGCTCATCGGACATCTCCTACGAGCAGTACTTC. The full variable domain, completed using reference TRBV18 and TRBJ2-7, is NAGVMQNPRHLVRRRGQEARLRCSPMKGHSHVYWYRQLPEEGLKFMVYLQKENIIDESGMPKERFSAEFPKEGPSILRIQQVVRGDSAAYFCASSSDISYEQYFGPGTRLTVT.

The DNA for the CDR3 is TGTGCCTGGGAACAGGGACTCTCTGCTGGGGCCAACGTCCTGACTTTC. It codes for CAWEQGLSAGANVLTF. The chain joins TRBV30 to TRBJ2-6, with D perhaps being TRBD1 or TRBD2 (6 bases each). V lost 5 bases, J lost 2 bases, and 16 bases lay in between. The CDR3 has 16 residues. Germline CDR1 reads GTSNPN; CDR2 reads SVGIG (reference sequence).

This sequence joins TRBV27 and TRBJ1-1, with D maybe TRBD1 (6 bases). The CDR3 covers 12 residues. The germline CDR1 and CDR2 sequences are MNHEY and SMNVEV (reference sequence). Trimming cost V 8 bases and J 4 bases, with 11 bases left between them. CDR3 nucleotides: TGTGCCAGCTACAGACAGGCCACTGAAGCTTTCTTT. This sequence encodes CASYRQATEAFF.

The chain recombines TRBV18 with TRBJ2-3, with D possibly TRBD1 on 6 matching bases. This CDR3 has 14 residues. The V end lost 3 bases, the J end lost 4 bases, and 11 bases lay between the germline ends. CDR1 is KGHSH and CDR2 is LQKENI in the germline V gene. The CDR3: CASSPLEGADTQYF. CDR3 bases: TGTGCCAGCTCACCCCTAGAGGGGGCAGATACGCAGTATTTT.

The chain combines TRBV7-2 with TRBJ1-6; 9 nucleotides line up with TRBD1. Trimming took 4 bases from V and 13 from J; bases not matched to a gene: 11. In germline, CDR1 is SGHTA, CDR2 FQGNSA. The CDR3 consists of 15 residues. CDR3 nucleotide sequence: TGTGCCAGCAGCTCCGGGGACAGGGCCCTCGGGCCCCTCCACTTT. Translated: CASSSGDRALGPLHF.

This chain connects TRBV19 to TRBJ2-3, with D perhaps TRBD1 or TRBD2 (6 bases each). CDR3 length: 15 amino acids. Trimming shortened V by 5 bases and J by 6 bases, and 18 bases separated the two germline ends. Germline V lookup: CDR1 LNHDA, CDR2 SQIVND (reference sequence). The CDR3 DNA reads TGTGCCAGTAGTGGACTAACAGGGATAGGGGATACGCAGTATTTT. This gives the protein CASSGLTGIGDTQYF.

This clone has just a few counts. This rearrangement joins TRBV7-2 to TRBJ2-5; 15 nucleotides align to TRBD2. This CDR3 is built from 16 residues. The V gene end was trimmed by 5 bases and the J gene end by 5 bases; junction bases not matched to a gene: 6. Germline V lookup: CDR1 SGHTA, CDR2 FQGNSA. CDR3 bases: TGTGCCAGCAGCCGGGGACTAGCGGGAGGTCGGGAGACCCAGTACTTC. Protein: CASSRGLAGGRETQYF.

The chain employs TRBV29-1 and TRBJ2-5; D gene ambiguous. The CDR3 sequence is 11 residues long. The germline CDR1 and CDR2 sequences are SQVTM and ANQGSEA. V was trimmed by 4 bases and J by 2 bases, leaving 5 bases between them. This CDR3 reads CSVGVQETQYF. As DNA, the CDR3 is TGCAGCGTTGGGGTACAAGAGACCCAGTACTTC.

In its sample, this clone was seen once. J is TRBJ2-5 and V is TRBV5-1; D uncertain. The length of the CDR3 is 13 residues. The ends were cut back, 3 bases at V and 1 base at J, with 7 bases in the middle. The germline V gene encodes CDR1 SGHRS and CDR2 YFSETQ. CDR3 DNA: TGCGCCAGCAGCTGGAGCCTCCAAGAGACCCAGTACTTC. Protein product: CASSWSLQETQYF.

This chain joins TRBV28 and TRBJ2-7, with D uncertain. V lost 1 base to trimming and J lost 4 bases, with 2 bases between them. Germline-derived CDR1 and CDR2 are MDHEN and SYDVKM. CDR3 length: 11 amino acids. CDR3 region: CASSLLYEQYF. The CDR3 bases are TGTGCCAGCAGTTTATTGTACGAGCAGTACTTC.

The rearrangement uses TRBV19 and TRBJ2-4; 7 bases align to TRBD1. V gave up 7 bases and J gave up 0 bases; unmatched junction bases: 9. This CDR3 region has 16 residues. The germline V gene encodes CDR1 LNHDA and CDR2 SQIVND (reference sequence). CDR3 nucleotide sequence: TGTGCCAGTACCTTACAGGGGTACCTAGCCAAAAACATTCAGTACTTC. Protein product: CASTLQGYLAKNIQYF.

The V call is TRBV10-2, the J call TRBJ2-2; D uncertain. Germline values: CDR1 WSHSY, CDR2 SAAADI. V was shortened by 2 bases and J by 3 bases, with 4 bases between the two germline ends. This CDR3 is 13 amino acids long. CDR3 in DNA: TGCGCCAGCAGTGAGACGTACACCGGGGAGCTGTTTTTT. Amino acids: CASSETYTGELFF.

Here the CDR3 reads CSVIPDGAISGNTIYF. DNA for the CDR3: TGCAGCGTCATCCCCGATGGTGCGATCTCTGGAAACACCATATATTTT. The chain recombines TRBV29-1 with TRBJ1-3; D ambiguous. V dropped 6 bases and J dropped 0 bases, with 18 bases sitting between them. Per the germline V gene, CDR1 is SQVTM and CDR2 is ANQGSEA. This CDR3 has 16 amino acids.

The chain links TRBV5-1 to TRBJ1-1, with D uncertain. Germline V gene data show CDR1 as SGHRS and CDR2 as YFSETQ. CDR3 length equals 17 residues. V was clipped by 3 bases and J by 3 bases, with 21 bases between them. This chain's CDR3 is CASSSTLRPPEDTEAFF. The CDR3 nucleotides are TGCGCCAGCAGCTCAACCCTGAGACCCCCTGAGGACACTGAAGCTTTCTTT.

In its sample, this clone was seen a few times. This chain joins TRBV29-1 and TRBJ2-5; tentatively, D is TRBD1 or TRBD2 (5 bases each). The V and J ends lost 4 bases and 2 bases respectively, with 8 bases between them. Germline CDR1 reads SQVTM; CDR2 reads ANQGSEA. This CDR3 has 12 amino acids. CDR3 in DNA: TGCAGCGTTGGGGGACCTCAAGAGACCCAGTACTTC. Its protein product is CSVGGPQETQYF.

The CDR3 DNA reads as TGTGCCAGCAGTGACCCTCCCACTGAAGCTTTCTTT. It specifies CASSDPPTEAFF. The V call is TRBV6-1, the J call TRBJ1-1; D gene ambiguous. This CDR3 has 12 residues. V dropped 3 bases and J dropped 4 bases, with 6 bases sitting between them. Germline V CDR1 and CDR2: MNHNS, SASEGT.

This chain links TRBV27 with TRBJ2-2; D remains ambiguous. The CDR3 runs to 14 residues. Germline CDR1 reads MNHEY; CDR2 reads SMNVEV (reference sequence). V gave up 5 bases and J gave up 1 base, with 8 bases separating them. The CDR3 DNA reads TGTGCCAGCAGTCCCTTACAGAACACCGGGGAGCTGTTTTTT. This gives the protein CASSPLQNTGELFF.